This TCR beta chain was found in a study of T cell repertoires in cytomegalovirus infection. A remark on this clonotype: What it binds is not known. With a much larger clone just one base away, this may be a read error.

Germline CDR1 LGHNA, CDR2 YNFKEQ. The CDR3 contains 16 residues. TCRdb used MiXCR to reprocess the reads, holding one entry per CDR3 protein. The repertoire has roughly 990,000 distinct CDR3 sequences, 25% to 40% of them found once; the top ten carry about an eighth. The sequence was collected from a human donor in good health (CMV status not recorded). Some clones in this sample may be carry-over from other donors' samples. The chain uses TRBV4-2 and TRBJ2-1, with 9 nucleotides matching TRBD2. The tail of the sequence fits TRBJ2-7 better, so the J call may be wrong. This material consisted of cultured CD8+ T cells from PBMCs, taken from culture after CMV antigen stimulation. The CDR3 reads CASSQSSGVSYNEQYF. The CDR3 nucleotides are TGTGCCAGCAGCCAATCTAGCGGGGTCTCCTACAATGAGCAGTACTTC.